This T cell receptor (beta chain) was obtained from a study of T cell responses to AZD1222 COVID-19 vaccine. Broader study findings: A rise in Spike-specific TCR breadth and depth followed two AZD1222 doses.

Only in-frame clones appear in the TCRdb table, and some are missing; sequencing was by immunoSEQ multiplex PCR. The sample lists about 110,000 clones, about 90% occurring once. This CDR3 has 14 amino acids. V was cut by 1 base and J by 3 bases, with 9 bases left in between. The germline gives CDR1 MDHEN, CDR2 SYDVKM. Points on this clone: Its antigen is undetermined.

The receptor was isolated from an adult who received the AZD1222 COVID-19 vaccine. This chain uses TRBV28 with TRBJ1-2; D gene unclear. The sequencing used peripheral blood, collected 28 days after the second AZD1222 dose. The CDR3 loop is CASSLSGRDYGYTF. CDR3 DNA: TGTGCCAGCAGTTTATCCGGGAGGGACTATGGCTACACCTTC.